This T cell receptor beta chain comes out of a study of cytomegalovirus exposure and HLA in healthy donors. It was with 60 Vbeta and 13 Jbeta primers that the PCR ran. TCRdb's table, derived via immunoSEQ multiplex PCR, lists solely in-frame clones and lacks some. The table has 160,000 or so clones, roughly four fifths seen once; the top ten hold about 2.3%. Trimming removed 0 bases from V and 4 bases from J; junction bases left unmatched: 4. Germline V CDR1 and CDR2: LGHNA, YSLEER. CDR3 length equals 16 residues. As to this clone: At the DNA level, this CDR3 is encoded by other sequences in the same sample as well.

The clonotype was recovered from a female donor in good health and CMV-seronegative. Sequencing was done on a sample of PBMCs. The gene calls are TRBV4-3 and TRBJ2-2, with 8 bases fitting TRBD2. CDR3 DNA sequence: TGCGCCAGCAGCCAAGACCCGGGGGGGCCCACCGGGGAGCTGTTTTTT. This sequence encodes CASSQDPGGPTGELFF.